The 8 T cell receptor beta chains below were found in one sample sequenced in a study of blood T cell repertoires in COVID-19. Clones were sequenced by immunoSEQ multiplex PCR, and TCRdb holds only the in-frame ones, with some missing. The profile covers some 100,000 clones, with just under 80% appearing a single time and approximately 15% taken by the ten largest. The source material was peripheral blood. Receptor source: a human donor in a cohort sampled during active COVID-19.

J is TRBJ2-3 and V is TRBV28; D may be TRBD1 (5 bases). Trimming stripped 6 bases from V and 4 bases from J, with 11 bases between. The CDR3 contains 13 residues. Germline CDR1 reads MDHEN; CDR2 reads SYDVKM. The CDR3 DNA reads TGTGCCAGCAGGGCCTCAGGGTCAGATACGCAGTATTTT. Its protein is CASRASGSDTQYF. Supplemented by reference TRBV28 and TRBJ2-3, the full variable domain reads DVKVTQSSRYLVKRTGEKVFLECVQDMDHENMFWYRQDPGLGLRLIYFSYDVKMKEKGDIPEGYSVSREKKERFSLILESASTNQTSMYLCASRASGSDTQYFGPGTRLTVL.

The rearrangement uses TRBV6-1 and TRBJ2-1; TRBD2 aligns across 8 bases. CDR1 MNHNS and CDR2 SASEGT come from the germline V gene. Unmatched junction bases numbered 12, after V lost 2 bases and J lost 0 bases. The CDR3 runs to 19 residues. CDR3 sequence: CASSERASGSTSSYNEQFF. Here the CDR3 DNA reads TGTGCCAGCAGTGAAAGGGCTAGCGGGTCGACTAGCTCCTACAATGAGCAGTTCTTC.

The rearrangement uses TRBV18 and TRBJ2-2; D ambiguous. Trimming took off 4 bases at V and 0 bases at J, with 12 bases between the two ends. CDR1 is KGHSH, CDR2 LQKENI, per germline. This CDR3 is built from 16 residues. CDR3 loop: CASSLAPPANTGELFF. The CDR3 nucleotides are TGTGCCAGCTCACTGGCCCCCCCCGCGAACACCGGGGAGCTGTTTTTT.

As for this clone: Other DNA variants within this sample encode the same CDR3. The chain couples TRBV5-1 to TRBJ2-5, with TRBD2 matching over 9 bases. Germline V gene sequence: CDR1 SGHRS, CDR2 YFSETQ. V lost 4 bases and J lost 1; bases outside the gene matches: 5. The CDR3 is 15 amino acids. The chain's CDR3 is CASSKAGGPQETQYF. CDR3 nucleotides: TGCGCCAGCAGCAAGGCGGGAGGGCCCCAAGAGACCCAGTACTTC.

This clone came up a few times. The chain recombines TRBV28 with TRBJ2-7, with TRBD1 matching over 12 bases. This CDR3 region has 16 residues. Looked up from germline, CDR1 is MDHEN and CDR2 is SYDVKM. Germline trimming cut 3 bases from V and 3 bases from J; bases unmatched to any gene: 6. CDR3 region: CASSFPGTGGRYEQYF. The CDR3 DNA is TGTGCCAGCAGTTTCCCCGGGACAGGGGGCCGCTACGAGCAGTACTTC.

The chain carries TRBV7-2 and TRBJ2-7; 7 bases align to TRBD2. V was pared by 1 base and J by 7 bases, with 4 bases of the junction left unmatched. The CDR3 loop spans 13 amino acids. Looked up from germline, CDR1 is SGHTA and CDR2 is FQGNSA. The CDR3 DNA reads as TGTGCCAGCAGCTTAGGGTTGCGGGGGGAGCAGTACTTC. Amino acids: CASSLGLRGEQYF.

The chain carries TRBV27 and TRBJ2-6, with D unclear. CDR1 and CDR2 from the germline V gene are MNHEY and SMNVEV (reference sequence). Trimming pared 6 bases from V and 0 bases from J, leaving 15 bases between. The CDR3 is 17 residues long. The CDR3 is CASRPRLLPSGANVLTF. CDR3 bases: TGTGCCAGCAGGCCGCGACTGCTCCCCTCTGGGGCCAACGTCCTGACTTTC. Drawing the rest from reference TRBV27 and TRBJ2-6, the complete variable domain is EAQVTQNPRYLITVTGKKLTVTCSQNMNHEYMSWYRQDPGLGLRQIYYSMNVEVTDKGDVPEGYKVSRKEKRNFPLILESPSPNQTSLYFCASRPRLLPSGANVLTFGAGSRLTVL.

The chain carries TRBV6-2 or TRBV6-3 and TRBJ2-7; maybe TRBD2 (6 bases). The CDR3 loop spans 13 amino acids. Trimming took 2 bases from V and 3 from J, leaving 8 bases between them. CDR1 MNHEY and CDR2 SVGEGT come from the germline V gene. The CDR3 region is CASSYREIYEQYF. The DNA for the CDR3 is TGTGCCAGCAGTTACCGGGAGATCTACGAGCAGTACTTC.